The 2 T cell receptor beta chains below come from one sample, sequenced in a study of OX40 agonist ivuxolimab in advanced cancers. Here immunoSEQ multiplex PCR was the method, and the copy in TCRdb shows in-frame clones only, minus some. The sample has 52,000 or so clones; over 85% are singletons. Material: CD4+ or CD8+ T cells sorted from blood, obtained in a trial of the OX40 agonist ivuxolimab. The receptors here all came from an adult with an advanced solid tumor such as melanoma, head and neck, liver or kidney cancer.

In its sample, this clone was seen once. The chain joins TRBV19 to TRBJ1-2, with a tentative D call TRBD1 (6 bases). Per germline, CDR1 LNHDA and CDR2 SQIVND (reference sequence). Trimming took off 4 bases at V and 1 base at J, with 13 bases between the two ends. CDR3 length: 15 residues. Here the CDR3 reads CASSTDSTYNYGYTF. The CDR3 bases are TGTGCCAGTAGTACGGACAGCACTTATAACTATGGCTACACCTTC. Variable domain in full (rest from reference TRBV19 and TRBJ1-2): DGGITQSPKYLFRKEGQNVTLSCEQNLNHDAMYWYRQDPGQGLRLIYYSQIVNDFQKGDIAEGYSVSREKKESFPLTVTSAQKNPTAFYLCASSTDSTYNYGYTFGSGTRLTVV.

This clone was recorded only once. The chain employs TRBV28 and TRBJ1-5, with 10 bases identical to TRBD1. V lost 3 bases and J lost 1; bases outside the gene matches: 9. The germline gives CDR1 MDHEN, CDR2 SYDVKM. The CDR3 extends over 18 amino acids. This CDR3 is CASSFRDRGGISNQPQHF. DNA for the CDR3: TGTGCCAGCAGTTTCCGGGACAGGGGAGGCATAAGCAATCAGCCCCAGCATTTT.